The 20 T cell receptor beta chains below were found in one sample sequenced in a study of cytomegalovirus exposure and HLA in healthy donors. Vbeta (60) and Jbeta (13) primers were used in the PCR. TCRdb's table, derived via immunoSEQ multiplex PCR, lists solely in-frame clones and lacks some. The table shows 120,000 or so clones, with 81% occurring only once. The sample was PBMCs. The receptors stem from a man between 18 and 29 years old in good health and CMV-seropositive.

Here the CDR3 reads CASIPGNTGELFF. The CDR3 nucleotides are TGTGCCAGCATCCCGGGGAACACCGGGGAGCTGTTTTTT. The J gene is TRBJ2-2, the V gene TRBV11-2, with D unclear. The germline CDR1 and CDR2 sequences are SGHAT and FQNNGV. Trimming pared 7 bases from V and 1 base from J, leaving 7 bases between. The CDR3 contains 13 residues.

As to this clone: Other DNA sequences in this specimen translate into the identical CDR3. The chain uses TRBV6-6 and TRBJ1-5; D uncertain. The CDR3 is made up of 14 amino acids. Germline CDR1 is MNHNY and CDR2 is SVGAGI (reference sequence). The V end was cut by 2 bases, the J end by 7 bases, with 12 bases between. CDR3 DNA: TGTGCCAGCAGTTACGGAGCCGCGGGGCAGCCCCAGCATTTT. Translating gives CASSYGAAGQPQHF.

The J gene is TRBJ2-1, the V gene TRBV4-3, with 8 positions matching TRBD1. Germline V gives CDR1 LGHNA, CDR2 YSLEER. The CDR3 loop spans 15 amino acids. V trimming: 6 bases; J trimming: 4 bases; junction bases outside the gene matches: 8. The CDR3 nucleotides are TGCGCCAGCAGGGCCGGGACAGGAGAATACAATGAGCAGTTCTTC. It translates to CASRAGTGEYNEQFF.

The rearrangement joins TRBV27 to TRBJ2-7; 7 bases map to TRBD1. Germline CDR1 and CDR2: MNHEY and SMNVEV (reference sequence). The CDR3 covers 14 residues. V was pared by 5 bases and J by 7 bases, with 11 bases of the junction left unmatched. CDR3 nucleotides: TGTGCCAGCAGTACCCGGACAGGCCTGGGGGAGCAGTACTTC. It is translated as CASSTRTGLGEQYF.

The chain uses TRBV5-8 and TRBJ2-5; D uncertain. Trimming removed 0 bases from V and 2 bases from J, with 8 bases in between. The V gene's germline CDR1 is SGHTS and CDR2 YDEGEE. The CDR3 contains 14 residues. The CDR3 DNA reads TGTGCCAGCAGCTTGGGGCACAGACAAGAGACCCAGTACTTC. Translation: CASSLGHRQETQYF.

Only a few counts were recorded for this clone. The V and J genes are TRBV2 and TRBJ2-1; 10 bases are shared with TRBD1. Germline trimming cut 4 bases from V and 7 bases from J; bases unmatched to any gene: 7. The CDR3 runs 15 residues. Germline values: CDR1 SNHLY, CDR2 FYNNEI. CDR3 nucleotide sequence: TGTGCCAGCAGTGGGGAGACAGGGGGCTGGAATGAGCAGTTCTTC. Amino acids: CASSGETGGWNEQFF. Full variable domain (outside the CDR3, taken from reference TRBV2 and TRBJ2-1): EPEVTQTPSHQVTQMGQEVILRCVPISNHLYFYWYRQILGQKVEFLVSFYNNEISEKSEIFDDQFSVERPDGSNFTLKIRSTKLEDSAMYFCASSGETGGWNEQFFGPGTRLTVL.

The chain uses TRBV5-1 and TRBJ1-1, with D hard to call. V was shortened by 2 bases and J by 1 base, with 21 bases between the two germline ends. The CDR3 has 18 amino acids. Germline CDR1 SGHRS, CDR2 YFSETQ. CDR3 in DNA: TGCGCCAGCAGCTTTGCACTAGGAGAAGCTAGAACGAACACTGAAGCTTTCTTT. This gives the protein CASSFALGEARTNTEAFF.

V is TRBV7-8 and J is TRBJ1-2; D not resolved. The V end was cut by 3 bases, the J end by 8 bases, with 10 bases between. Germline assignment: CDR1 SGHVS and CDR2 FQNEAQ. The length of the CDR3 is 12 residues. Here the CDR3 reads CASSLGESGYTF. The CDR3 nucleotides are TGTGCCAGCAGCTTGGGAGAAAGCGGCTACACCTTC.

The V gene is TRBV27, the J gene TRBJ2-5; 11 bases fit TRBD2. CDR3 length equals 14 residues. Germline CDR1 MNHEY, CDR2 SMNVEV (reference sequence). J was trimmed by 5 bases and V by 6 bases; bases with no gene match: 5. In nucleotides, the CDR3 is TGTGCCAGCAGGTTAGCGGGAGGGGCGGAGACCCAGTACTTC. Its protein product is CASRLAGGAETQYF.

This sequence joins TRBV2 and TRBJ2-7, with 7 bases that match TRBD2. The CDR3 extends over 13 amino acids. CDR1 SNHLY and CDR2 FYNNEI come from the germline V gene. J was trimmed by 12 bases and V by 7 bases; bases with no gene match: 15. CDR3 protein: CASTPTGVPGGYF. CDR3 DNA sequence: TGTGCCAGCACCCCAACGGGGGTACCGGGGGGGTACTTC. The variable domain in full, with the rest retrieved from reference TRBV2 and TRBJ2-7, is EPEVTQTPSHQVTQMGQEVILRCVPISNHLYFYWYRQILGQKVEFLVSFYNNEISEKSEIFDDQFSVERPDGSNFTLKIRSTKLEDSAMYFCASTPTGVPGGYFGPGTRLTVT.

The chain carries TRBV5-1 and TRBJ2-1; 8 bases agree with TRBD2. Per the germline V gene, CDR1 is SGHRS and CDR2 is YFSETQ. V was pared by 4 bases and J by 3 bases, with 6 bases of the junction left unmatched. The CDR3 is made up of 15 amino acids. The CDR3 is CASSGTGTSYNEQFF. The CDR3 DNA is TGCGCCAGCAGCGGAACCGGGACTAGCTACAATGAGCAGTTCTTC.

The chain uses TRBV7-9 and TRBJ2-6, with a weak D call TRBD1 (6 bases). This CDR3 is built from 15 residues. Germline CDR1 reads SEHNR; CDR2 reads FQNEAQ (reference sequence). V was clipped by 4 bases and J by 2 bases, with 9 bases between them. This CDR3 is CASSSTGAGANVLTF. In DNA form, the CDR3 reads TGTGCCAGCAGCTCGACAGGCGCTGGGGCCAACGTCCTGACTTTC.

The chain employs TRBV10-3 and TRBJ1-1; D ambiguous. Per the germline V gene, CDR1 is ENHRY and CDR2 is SYGVKD. The CDR3 runs 15 residues. Trimming pared 0 bases from V and 1 base from J, leaving 9 bases between. CDR3 amino acids: CAISESREGNTEAFF. Written as DNA, the CDR3 is TGTGCCATCAGTGAGTCAAGGGAGGGGAACACTGAAGCTTTCTTT.

The rearrangement uses TRBV5-3 and TRBJ1-6; D is uncertain. TRBV5-3 is labeled an ORF, and its function is uncertain. V was trimmed by 1 base and J by 5 bases, leaving 16 bases between them. This CDR3 is 17 amino acids long. CDR3 nucleotides: TGTGCCAGAAGCTTGTTGGCTGGCTGCGGGAATAATTCACCCCTCCACTTT. This encodes CARSLLAGCGNNSPLHF.

The rearrangement links TRBV18 to TRBJ2-7, with D possibly being TRBD1 (6 bases). CDR1 KGHSH and CDR2 LQKENI come from the germline V gene. V lost 5 bases and J 2 bases, leaving 10 bases between the germline ends. CDR3 length: 13 residues. CDR3 coding DNA: TGTGCCAGCTCAGTAGGGGGTGCCTACGAGCAGTACTTC. Its translation: CASSVGGAYEQYF.

This clone was recorded a few times. CDR3 DNA sequence: TGTGCCAGCAGCCTAGACAGGGCCGGCTATGGCTACACCTTC. This sequence encodes CASSLDRAGYGYTF. The chain has TRBV6-5 and TRBJ1-2; 7 nucleotides agree with TRBD1. Germline-derived CDR1 and CDR2 are MNHEY and SVGAGI. J was trimmed by 4 bases and V by 6 bases; bases with no gene match: 8. This CDR3 is built from 14 residues.

The table lists this clone with a count of one. CDR3 in DNA: TGTGCCAGCAGCTTGAGGATCGCGGGTAGCTCCTACAATGAGCAGTTCTTC. It codes for CASSLRIAGSSYNEQFF. The V gene is TRBV5-6, the J gene TRBJ2-1, with D perhaps matching TRBD2 (5 bases). The V end lost 1 base, the J end lost 0 bases, and 14 bases lay between the germline ends. CDR1 is SGHDT and CDR2 is YYEEEE in the germline V gene. The CDR3 covers 17 residues.

The rearrangement links TRBV9 to TRBJ2-1, with 10 bases identical to TRBD2. CDR3 size: 15 residues. V was pared by 0 bases and J by 10 bases, with 7 bases of the junction left unmatched. Germline CDR1 reads SGDLS; CDR2 reads YYNGEE. The CDR3 coding sequence is TGTGCCAGCAGCGTAGTTACTAGCGGGGAGGGAGAGCAGTTCTTC. It encodes CASSVVTSGEGEQFF. The full variable domain, completed using reference TRBV9 and TRBJ2-1, is DSGVTQTPKHLITATGQRVTLRCSPRSGDLSVYWYQQSLDQGLQFLIQYYNGEERAKGNILERFSAQQFPDLHSELNLSSLELGDSALYFCASSVVTSGEGEQFFGPGTRLTVL.

The V call is TRBV7-2, the J call TRBJ1-5; D gene ambiguous. The CDR3 runs 13 residues. CDR1 and CDR2 from the germline V gene are SGHTA and FQGNSA. V was pared by 2 bases and J by 4 bases, with 6 bases between. The CDR3: CASSLYGNQPQHF. DNA of the CDR3: TGTGCCAGCAGCTTATACGGGAATCAGCCCCAGCATTTT.

The V gene is TRBV6-5, the J gene TRBJ1-4, with D hard to call. Germline V gene data show CDR1 as MNHEY and CDR2 as SVGAGI. Trimming left V 5 bases short and J 7 bases short, with 17 bases between. The CDR3 runs to 15 residues. CDR3 residues: CASSRGVSRSEKLFF. The CDR3 coding sequence is TGTGCCAGCAGTCGAGGTGTGTCTCGTTCTGAAAAACTGTTTTTT.